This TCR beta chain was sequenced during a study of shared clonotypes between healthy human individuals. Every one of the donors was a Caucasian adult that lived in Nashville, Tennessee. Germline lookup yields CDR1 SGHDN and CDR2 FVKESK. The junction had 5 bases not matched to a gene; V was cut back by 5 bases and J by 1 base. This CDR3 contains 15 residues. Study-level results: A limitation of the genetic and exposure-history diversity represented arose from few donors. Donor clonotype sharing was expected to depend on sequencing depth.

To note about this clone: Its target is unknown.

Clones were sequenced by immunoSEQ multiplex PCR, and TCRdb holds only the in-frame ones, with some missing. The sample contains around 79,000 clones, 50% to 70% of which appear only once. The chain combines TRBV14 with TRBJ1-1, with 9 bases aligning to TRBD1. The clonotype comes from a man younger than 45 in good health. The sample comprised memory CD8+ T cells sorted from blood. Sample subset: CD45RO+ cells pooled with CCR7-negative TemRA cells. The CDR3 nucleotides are TGTGCCAGCAGCAACAGGGGGCTCAGGAACACTGAAGCTTTCTTT. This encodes CASSNRGLRNTEAFF.